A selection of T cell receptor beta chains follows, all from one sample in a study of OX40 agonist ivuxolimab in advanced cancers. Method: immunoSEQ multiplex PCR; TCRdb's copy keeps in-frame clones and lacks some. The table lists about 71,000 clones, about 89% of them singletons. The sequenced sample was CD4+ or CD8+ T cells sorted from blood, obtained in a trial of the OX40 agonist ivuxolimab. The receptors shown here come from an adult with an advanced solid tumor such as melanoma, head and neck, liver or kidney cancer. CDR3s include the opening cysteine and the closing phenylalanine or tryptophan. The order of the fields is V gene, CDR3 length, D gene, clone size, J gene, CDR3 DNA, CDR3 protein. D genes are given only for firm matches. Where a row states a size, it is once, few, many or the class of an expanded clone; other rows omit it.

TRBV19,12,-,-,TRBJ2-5,TGTGCCAGTAGTATAGATCAAGAGACCCAGTACTTC,CASSIDQETQYF
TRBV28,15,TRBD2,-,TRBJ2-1,TGTGCCAGCAGTTCGTTACTAGCGCCATACAATGAGCAGTTCTTC,CASSSLLAPYNEQFF
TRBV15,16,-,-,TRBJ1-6,TGTGCCACCAGCAGAGATAGGGCCTACGCCAATTCACCCCTCCACTTT,CATSRDRAYANSPLHF
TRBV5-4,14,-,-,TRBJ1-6,TGTGCCAGCAGCTTGGACACCATAAATTCACCCCTCCACTTT,CASSLDTINSPLHF
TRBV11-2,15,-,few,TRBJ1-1,TGTGCCAGCAGCTTAGGACAGGCTGGTTTTGGAAAAGCTTTCTTT,CASSLGQAGFGKAFF
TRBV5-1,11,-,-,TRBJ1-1,TGCGCCAGCCGGAGTGAAACTGAAGCTTTCTTT,CASRSETEAFF
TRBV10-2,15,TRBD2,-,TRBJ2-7,TGCGCCAGCAGTGATGCTAGCGGGGGGAACTACGAGCAGTACTTC,CASSDASGGNYEQYF
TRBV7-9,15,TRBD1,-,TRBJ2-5,TGTGCCAGCAGCTCAAAAGGGGGCCTTTCAGAGACCCAGTACTTC,CASSSKGGLSETQYF
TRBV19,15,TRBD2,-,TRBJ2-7,TGTGCCAGTAGTCCCTCAGCGGGAGGGCCTTACGAGCAGTACTTC,CASSPSAGGPYEQYF
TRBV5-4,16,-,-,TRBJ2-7,TGTGCCAGCAGCTCAAGGACCTCGGGACAAACCTACGAGCAGTACTTC,CASSSRTSGQTYEQYF
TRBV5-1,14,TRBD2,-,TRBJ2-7,TGCGCCAGCAGCTCTAGCGGGGCTTATTACGAGCAGTACTTC,CASSSSGAYYEQYF
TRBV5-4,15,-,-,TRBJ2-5,TGTGCCAGCAGGAGGGAAATGAGGGGCCAAGAGACCCAGTACTTC,CASRREMRGQETQYF
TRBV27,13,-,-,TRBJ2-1,TGTGCCAGCAGTCTCCTCTTATCGGGGGAGCAGTTCTTC,CASSLLLSGEQFF
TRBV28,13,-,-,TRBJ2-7,TGTGCCGGGCAAGGGGGAGGGGCCTACGAGCAGTACTTC,CAGQGGGAYEQYF
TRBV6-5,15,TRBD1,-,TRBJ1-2,TGTGCCAGCAGTTATGATACAGGGGGCTTCTATGGCTACACCTTC,CASSYDTGGFYGYTF
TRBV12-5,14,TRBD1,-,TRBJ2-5,TGTGCCGGCTTGGGACAGAGGTCGGAAGGGACCCAGTACTTC,CAGLGQRSEGTQYF
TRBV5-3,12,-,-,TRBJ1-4,TGTGCCAAAGGTGCAACTAATGAAAAACTGTTTTTT,CAKGATNEKLFF
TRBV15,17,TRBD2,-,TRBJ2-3,TGTGCCACCAGCGACCGTGGGGGGGACCTCGCCACAGATACGCAGTATTTT,CATSDRGGDLATDTQYF
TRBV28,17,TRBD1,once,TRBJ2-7,TGTGCCAGCAGTTCTCGCCGGGACAGGGGTTTTCGCTACGAGCAGTACTTC,CASSSRRDRGFRYEQYF
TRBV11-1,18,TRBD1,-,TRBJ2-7,TGTGCCAGCAGCTTAAACAGACTACCGGGACAGGGTAGCTACGAGCAGTACTTC,CASSLNRLPGQGSYEQYF
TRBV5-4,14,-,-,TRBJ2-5,TGTGCCAGCAGCCCCGACCGGTACCAAGAGACCCAGTACTTC,CASSPDRYQETQYF
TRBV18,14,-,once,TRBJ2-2,TGTGCCAGCTCACCTTCAGGTGGGACCGGGGAGCTGTTTTTT,CASSPSGGTGELFF
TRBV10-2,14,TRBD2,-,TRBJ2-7,TGCGCCAGCAGTGAGTCTGCTAGCGGAATTGAGCAGTACTTC,CASSESASGIEQYF
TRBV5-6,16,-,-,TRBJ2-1,TGTGCCAGCAGGGTCGGACTCGTCAGCTCCTACAATGAGCAGTTCTTC,CASRVGLVSSYNEQFF
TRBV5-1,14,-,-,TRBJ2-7,TGCGCCAGCAGCCTGACGGAGGCCTTTTACGAGCAGTACTTC,CASSLTEAFYEQYF
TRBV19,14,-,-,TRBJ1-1,TGTGCCAGTACCCGGACAGCGACGAACACTGAAGCTTTCTTT,CASTRTATNTEAFF
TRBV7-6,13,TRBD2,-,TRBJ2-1,TGTGCCAGCAGCTTAGGTAGCGGGGGTCTGCAGTTCTTC,CASSLGSGGLQFF
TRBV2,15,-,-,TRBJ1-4,TGTGCCAGCAGTGTATTCGGGGTGACTAATGAAAAACTGTTTTTT,CASSVFGVTNEKLFF
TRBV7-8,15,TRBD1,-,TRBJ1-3,TGTGCCAGCAGCTTTTTTGGACAGGACCGAAACACCATATATTTT,CASSFFGQDRNTIYF
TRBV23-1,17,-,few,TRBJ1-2,TGCGCCAGCATACCCGGGAGCAGGAGTAGAGTTAACTATGGCTACACCTTC,CASIPGSRSRVNYGYTF
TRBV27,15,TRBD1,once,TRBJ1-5,TGTGCCAGCAGTTCCGGGACAGGGTTCAATCAGCCCCAGCATTTT,CASSSGTGFNQPQHF
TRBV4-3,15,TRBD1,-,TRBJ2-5,TGCGCCAGCAGCCCAGTTGGACAGGCTCAAGAGACCCAGTACTTC,CASSPVGQAQETQYF
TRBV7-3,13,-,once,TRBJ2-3,TGTGCCAGCAGCTTATCGAGCACAGATACGCAGTATTTT,CASSLSSTDTQYF
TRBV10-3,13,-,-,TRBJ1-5,TGTGCCATCAGAGGACAGCCCAATCAGCCCCAGCATTTT,CAIRGQPNQPQHF
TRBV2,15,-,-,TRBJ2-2,TGTGCCAGCAGTGAGATCAGCCCTAACACCGGGGAGCTGTTTTTT,CASSEISPNTGELFF
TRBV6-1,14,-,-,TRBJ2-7,TGTGCCAGCAGGGGGGCTGGGTCGAGCTACGAGCAGTACTTC,CASRGAGSSYEQYF
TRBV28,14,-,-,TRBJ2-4,TGTGCCAGCAGTTTCGGCGTAATCAAAAACATTCAGTACTTC,CASSFGVIKNIQYF
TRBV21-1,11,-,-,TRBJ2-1,TGTGCCAGGGACTCATACAATGAGCAGTTCTTC,CARDSYNEQFF
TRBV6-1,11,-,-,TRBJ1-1,TGTGCCAGTAGACTCACGACCGGAGCTTTCTTT,CASRLTTGAFF
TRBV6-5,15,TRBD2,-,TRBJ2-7,TGTGCCAGCCCTCCAGACTCTAGCGGGACCTACGAGCAGTACTTC,CASPPDSSGTYEQYF
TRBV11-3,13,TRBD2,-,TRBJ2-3,TGTGCCAGCAAGAGCGGGGAGGGAAATACGCAGTATTTT,CASKSGEGNTQYF
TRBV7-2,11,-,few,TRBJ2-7,TGTGCCAGCAGCTTGGGAAACGAGCAGTACTTC,CASSLGNEQYF
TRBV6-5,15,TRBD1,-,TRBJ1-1,TGTGCCAGCAGTTTCCCCAGACAGGGGTGGACTGAAGCTTTCTTT,CASSFPRQGWTEAFF
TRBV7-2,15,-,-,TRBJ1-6,TGTGCCAGCAGCTTAAGCCAGGCCGAGCATTCACCCCTCCACTTT,CASSLSQAEHSPLHF
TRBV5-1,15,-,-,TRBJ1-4,TGCGCCAGCAGCTTGGGAGGTACAACTAATGAAAAACTGTTTTTT,CASSLGGTTNEKLFF
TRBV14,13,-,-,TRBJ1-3,TGTGCCAGCAGCCAAGGCCTTGGAAACACCATATATTTT,CASSQGLGNTIYF
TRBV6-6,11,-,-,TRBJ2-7,TGTGCCAGCGGACGTACCTACGAGCAGTACTTC,CASGRTYEQYF
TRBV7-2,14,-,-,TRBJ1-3,TGTGCCAGCAGCACCCGATTAGCTTCGGACACCATATATTTT,CASSTRLASDTIYF
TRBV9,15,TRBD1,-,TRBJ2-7,TGTGCCAGCAGCGCGGCAGGACAGGGAACCTACGAGCAGTACTTC,CASSAAGQGTYEQYF
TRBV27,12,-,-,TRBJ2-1,TGTGCCAGCAGTCCCCAGCGGAATGAGCAGTTCTTC,CASSPQRNEQFF
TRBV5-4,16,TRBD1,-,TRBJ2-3,TGTGCCAGCAGCTCGGACAGGGGTCTTCGGGAAGATACGCAGTATTTT,CASSSDRGLREDTQYF
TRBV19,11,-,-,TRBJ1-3,TGTGCCAGTGGTTCTCGAAACACCATATATTTT,CASGSRNTIYF
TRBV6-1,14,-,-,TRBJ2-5,TGTGCCAGCAGTGAAAGTGGACAATGGGAGACCCAGTACTTC,CASSESGQWETQYF
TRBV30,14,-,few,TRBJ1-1,TGTGCCTGGAGTCCCCCGGGGGGGAACACTGAAGCTTTCTTT,CAWSPPGGNTEAFF